This T cell receptor beta chain originates from a study of blood T cells in healthy people across ages. General observations from the study: Both higher diversity and more naive CD4+ cells marked long-lived donors when set against aged donors.

Russia was home to the donors, healthy Caucasian individuals aged about 6 to 90. A word on this clonotype: Its specificity is not known.

This CDR3 spans 14 amino acids. Trimming cost V 3 bases and J 0 bases, with 6 bases left between them. CDR1 is WNHNN and CDR2 is SYGVQD in the germline V gene (reference sequence). Primers used in a second PCR of roughly 6 to 11 cycles were a sample-barcoded 5' primer and a J-beta primer mix. TCRdb passed the 5' RACE reads through MiXCR, listing each CDR3 protein once. The profile covers about 1.8 million distinct CDR3 sequences, with approximately 50% appearing a single time and over 2% taken by the ten largest. Sequenced: blood. The chain joins TRBV10-1 to TRBJ2-4, with D unclear. This receptor was taken from a woman aged 40 to 50 in good health. Written as DNA, the CDR3 is TGCGCCAGCAGTGATTGGGGAGCCAAAAACATTCAGTACTTC. Protein product: CASSDWGAKNIQYF.